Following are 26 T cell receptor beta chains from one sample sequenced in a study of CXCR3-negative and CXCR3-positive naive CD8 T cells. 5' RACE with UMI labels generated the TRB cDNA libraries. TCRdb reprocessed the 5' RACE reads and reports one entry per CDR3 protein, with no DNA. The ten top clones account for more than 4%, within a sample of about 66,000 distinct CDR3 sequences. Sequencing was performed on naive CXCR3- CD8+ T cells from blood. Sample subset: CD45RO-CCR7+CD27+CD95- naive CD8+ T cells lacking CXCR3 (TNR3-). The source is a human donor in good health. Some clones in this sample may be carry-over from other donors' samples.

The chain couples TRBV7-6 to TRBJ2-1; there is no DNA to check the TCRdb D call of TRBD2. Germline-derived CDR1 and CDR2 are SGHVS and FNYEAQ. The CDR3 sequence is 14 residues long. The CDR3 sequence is CASSLGTSGNEQFF. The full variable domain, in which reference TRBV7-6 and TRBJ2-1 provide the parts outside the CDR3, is GAGVSQSPRYKVTKRGQDVALRCDPISGHVSLYWYRQALGQGPEFLTYFNYEAQQDKSGLPNDRFSAERPEGSISTLTIQRTEQRDSAMYRCASSLGTSGNEQFFGPGTRLTVL.

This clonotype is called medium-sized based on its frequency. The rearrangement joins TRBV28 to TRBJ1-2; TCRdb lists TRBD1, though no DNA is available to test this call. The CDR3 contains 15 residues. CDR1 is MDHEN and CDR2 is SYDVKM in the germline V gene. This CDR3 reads CASSFGQAENYGYTF.

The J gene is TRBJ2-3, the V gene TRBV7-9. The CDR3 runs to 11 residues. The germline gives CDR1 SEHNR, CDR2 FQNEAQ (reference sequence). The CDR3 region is CASSLVDTQYF.

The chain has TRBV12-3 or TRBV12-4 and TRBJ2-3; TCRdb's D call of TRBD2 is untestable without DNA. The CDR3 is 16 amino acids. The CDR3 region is CASMAGTTTSTDTQYF.

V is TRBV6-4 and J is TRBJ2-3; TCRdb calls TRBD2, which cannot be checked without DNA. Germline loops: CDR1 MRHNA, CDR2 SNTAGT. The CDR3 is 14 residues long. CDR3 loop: CASSLAGEADTQYF.

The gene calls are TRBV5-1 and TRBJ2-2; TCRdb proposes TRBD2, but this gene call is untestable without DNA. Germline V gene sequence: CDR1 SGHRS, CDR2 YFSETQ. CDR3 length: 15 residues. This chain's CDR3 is CASSFFGGPTGELFF.

CDR3 sequence reads: CANTLRNRDGLGYTF. This chain connects TRBV25-1 to TRBJ1-2; TCRdb indicates TRBD1, and absent DNA this call remains unverified. The CDR3 is made up of 15 amino acids. Germline-derived CDR1 and CDR2 are MGHDK and SYGVNS.

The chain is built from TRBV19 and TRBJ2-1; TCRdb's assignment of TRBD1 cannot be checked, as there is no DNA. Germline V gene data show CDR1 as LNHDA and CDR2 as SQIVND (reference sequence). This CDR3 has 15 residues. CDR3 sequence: CASKVHAGTYNEQFF. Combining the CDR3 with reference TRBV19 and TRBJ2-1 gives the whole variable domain DGGITQSPKYLFRKEGQNVTLSCEQNLNHDAMYWYRQDPGQGLRLIYYSQIVNDFQKGDIAEGYSVSREKKESFPLTVTSAQKNPTAFYLCASKVHAGTYNEQFFGPGTRLTVL.

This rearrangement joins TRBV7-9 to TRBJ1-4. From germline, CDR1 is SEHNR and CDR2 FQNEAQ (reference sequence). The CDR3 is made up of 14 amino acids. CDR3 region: CASRNQGPREKLFF.

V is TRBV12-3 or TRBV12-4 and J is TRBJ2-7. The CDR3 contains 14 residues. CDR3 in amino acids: CASSVDLGSYEQYF.

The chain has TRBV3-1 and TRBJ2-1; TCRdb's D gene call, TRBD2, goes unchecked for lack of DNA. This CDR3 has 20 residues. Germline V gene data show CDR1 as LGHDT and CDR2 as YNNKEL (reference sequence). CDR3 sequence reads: CASSQDSGDLAGALYNEQFF.

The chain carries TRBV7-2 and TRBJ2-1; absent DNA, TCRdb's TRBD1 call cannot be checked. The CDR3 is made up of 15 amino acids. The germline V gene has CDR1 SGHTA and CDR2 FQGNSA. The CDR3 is CASPFQGQYYNEQFF. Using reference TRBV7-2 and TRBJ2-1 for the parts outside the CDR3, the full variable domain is GAGVSQSPSNKVTEKGKDVELRCDPISGHTALYWYRQSLGQGLEFLIYFQGNSAPDKSGLPSDRFSAERTGGSVSTLTIQRTQQEDSAVYLCASPFQGQYYNEQFFGPGTRLTVL.

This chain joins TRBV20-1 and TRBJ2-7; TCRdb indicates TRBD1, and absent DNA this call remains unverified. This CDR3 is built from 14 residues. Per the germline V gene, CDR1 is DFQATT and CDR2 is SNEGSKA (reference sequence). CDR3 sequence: CSAREGEGSYEQYF.

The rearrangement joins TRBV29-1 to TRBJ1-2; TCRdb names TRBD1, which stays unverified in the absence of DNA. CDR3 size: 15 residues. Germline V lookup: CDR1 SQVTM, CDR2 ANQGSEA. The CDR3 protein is CSVPGQGEANYGYTF.

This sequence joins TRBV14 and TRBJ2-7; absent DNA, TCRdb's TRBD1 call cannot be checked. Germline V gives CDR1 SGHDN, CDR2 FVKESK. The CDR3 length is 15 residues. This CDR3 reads CASSPTGDRGYEQYF.

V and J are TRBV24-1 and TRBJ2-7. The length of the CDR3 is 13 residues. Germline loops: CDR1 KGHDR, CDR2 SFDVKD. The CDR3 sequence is CATSADPGTEQYF.

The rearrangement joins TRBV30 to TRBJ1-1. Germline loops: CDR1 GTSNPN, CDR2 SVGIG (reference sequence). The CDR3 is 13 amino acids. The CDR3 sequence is CAWSTDMNTEAFF.

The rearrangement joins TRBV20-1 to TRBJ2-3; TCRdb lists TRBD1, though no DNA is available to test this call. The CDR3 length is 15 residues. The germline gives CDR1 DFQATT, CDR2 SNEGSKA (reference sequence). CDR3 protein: CSARVWGEGTDTQYF.

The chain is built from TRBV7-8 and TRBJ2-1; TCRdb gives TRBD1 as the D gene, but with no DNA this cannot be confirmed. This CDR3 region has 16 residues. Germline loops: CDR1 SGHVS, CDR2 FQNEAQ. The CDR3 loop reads CASSFLSIGGYNEQFF.

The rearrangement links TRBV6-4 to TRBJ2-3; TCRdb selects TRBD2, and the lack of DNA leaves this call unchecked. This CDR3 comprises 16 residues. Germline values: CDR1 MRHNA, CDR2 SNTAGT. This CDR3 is CASSESLAGGPDTQYF.

The CDR3 sequence: CASSGLMGARYEQYF. The chain links TRBV21-1 to TRBJ2-7; the TRBD1 assignment by TCRdb is unverifiable without DNA. TRBV21-1 is marked as a pseudogene. There are 15 residues in the CDR3.

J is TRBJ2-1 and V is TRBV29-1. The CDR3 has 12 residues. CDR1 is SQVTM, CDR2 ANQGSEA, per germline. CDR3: CSVEDRSNEQFF.

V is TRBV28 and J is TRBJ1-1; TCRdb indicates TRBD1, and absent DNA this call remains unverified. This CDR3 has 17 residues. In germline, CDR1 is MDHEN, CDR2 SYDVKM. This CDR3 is CASSQAWAGGMNTEAFF.

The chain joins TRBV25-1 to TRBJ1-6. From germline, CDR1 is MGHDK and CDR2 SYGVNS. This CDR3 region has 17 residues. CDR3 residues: CASSSHREGQYNSPLHF.

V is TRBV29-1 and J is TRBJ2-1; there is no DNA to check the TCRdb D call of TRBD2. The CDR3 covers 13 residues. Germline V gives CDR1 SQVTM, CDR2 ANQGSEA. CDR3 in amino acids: CSAYLEGIGEQFF.

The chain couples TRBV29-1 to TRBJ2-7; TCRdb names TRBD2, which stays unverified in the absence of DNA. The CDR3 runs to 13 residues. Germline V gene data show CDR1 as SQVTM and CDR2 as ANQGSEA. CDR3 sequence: CSVEVGGNYEQYF.